A single sample gave rise to the 10 T cell receptor beta chains below, sequenced in a study of identical twins. TCRdb ran MiXCR on the 5' RACE reads and lists one entry per CDR3 protein. The sample carries just under 650,000 distinct CDR3 sequences, around 7.5% recorded once. This sample was shared with a second study, whose subject was yellow fever vaccine responses in identical twins.

Specimen: PBMCs. The receptor set was obtained from a woman in her late teens or twenties in good health.

The sample holds a few counts of this clonotype. The rearrangement links TRBV24-1 to TRBJ2-5; D may be TRBD1 (5 bases). The CDR3 length is 14 residues. V lost 2 bases to trimming and J lost 5 bases, with 11 bases between them. CDR1 and CDR2 (germline): KGHDR, SFDVKD. The CDR3 loop is CATSDWGKWETQYF. CDR3 in DNA: TGTGCCACCAGTGATTGGGGCAAGTGGGAGACCCAGTACTTC.

This clonotype has a handful of counts. V and J are TRBV14 and TRBJ2-5; tentatively, D is TRBD2 (5 bases). Germline values: CDR1 SGHDN, CDR2 FVKESK. This CDR3 region has 13 residues. Trimming took off 6 bases at V and 7 bases at J, with 15 bases between the two ends. The CDR3 spells CASSKREEGTQYF. CDR3 in DNA: TGTGCCAGCAGTAAAAGGGAAGAGGGGACCCAGTACTTC.

The chain combines TRBV20-1 with TRBJ2-1, with TRBD1 matching 9 bases. The CDR3 loop spans 15 amino acids. CDR1 and CDR2 (germline): DFQATT, SNEGSKA (reference sequence). Trimming took 3 bases from V and 9 from J; bases not matched to a gene: 12. The DNA for the CDR3 is TGCAGTGCTAGGTCTGGGACAGGGAGAGGTGGTGAGCAGTTCTTC. This translates into CSARSGTGRGGEQFF.

This clonotype was found a few times. The V gene is TRBV7-8, the J gene TRBJ2-1, with 9 bases matching TRBD2. CDR3 length: 17 amino acids. The ends lost 1 base at V and 0 bases at J; junction bases unmatched: 4. Germline CDR1 is SGHVS and CDR2 is FQNEAQ. CDR3 sequence: CASSLGAGGYSYNEQFF. CDR3 nucleotide sequence: TGTGCCAGCAGCTTAGGGGCGGGAGGGTACTCCTACAATGAGCAGTTCTTC.

This clonotype was seen a handful of times. The chain uses TRBV11-2 and TRBJ2-1; TRBD2 matches 13 bases. The CDR3 has 20 amino acids. CDR1 is SGHAT, CDR2 FQNNGV, per germline. Trimming took 4 bases from V and 6 from J; bases not matched to a gene: 18. This chain's CDR3 is CASSSPGLAGSTLPTNEQFF. The CDR3 nucleotides are TGTGCCAGCAGCTCGCCGGGACTAGCGGGGTCTACCCTCCCTACCAATGAGCAGTTCTTC.

V usage is TRBV18 and J usage is TRBJ2-2; the D is unclear. This CDR3 region has 15 residues. The germline gives CDR1 KGHSH, CDR2 LQKENI. V gave up 3 bases and J gave up 0 bases, with 8 bases separating them. Here the CDR3 reads CASSPLSSNTGELFF. CDR3 nucleotide sequence: TGTGCCAGCTCACCTCTTTCTTCGAACACCGGGGAGCTGTTTTTT.

V and J are TRBV28 and TRBJ2-1, with 7 bases matching TRBD2. Per the germline V gene, CDR1 is MDHEN and CDR2 is SYDVKM. The CDR3 is 16 amino acids. The V gene end was trimmed by 7 bases and the J gene end by 12 bases; junction bases not matched to a gene: 21. For the CDR3, the DNA is TGTGCCAGCACTCTGACATCCCTCACTAGCGACCAGGGGCAGTTCTTC. Its translation: CASTLTSLTSDQGQFF.

This clonotype was counted a few times. The chain is built from TRBV28 and TRBJ2-5; 7 nucleotides agree with TRBD1. The CDR3 totals 15 residues. V dropped 5 bases and J dropped 2; count of bases not matched to a gene: 8. From germline, CDR1 is MDHEN and CDR2 SYDVKM. CDR3 in amino acids: CASSLRQGRQETQYF. In nucleotides, the CDR3 is TGTGCCAGCAGTCTCAGACAGGGACGTCAAGAGACCCAGTACTTC.

The table lists this clonotype with a few counts. The V and J genes are TRBV7-2 and TRBJ2-5, with 7 bases aligning to TRBD2. The CDR3 runs to 14 residues. Germline loops: CDR1 SGHTA, CDR2 FQGNSA. J lost 5 bases, V lost 2 bases, and 5 bases had no gene match. Here the CDR3 reads CASSLWASGETQYF. CDR3 in DNA: TGTGCCAGCAGCTTATGGGCTAGCGGTGAGACCCAGTACTTC.

This clonotype turned up a few times. The chain joins TRBV7-9 to TRBJ2-7; 8 bases map to TRBD2. The CDR3 length is 14 residues. Germline assignment: CDR1 SEHNR and CDR2 FQNEAQ (reference sequence). Trimming cost V 2 bases and J 3 bases; bases outside gene matches: 3. The DNA of the CDR3 is TGTGCCAGCAGCTTAACCGGGACTAGCTACGAGCAGTACTTC. Translated, it gives CASSLTGTSYEQYF.